What follows are 25 T cell receptor beta chains derived from one specimen sequenced in a study of cytomegalovirus exposure and HLA in healthy donors. PCR was performed using 60 Vbeta and 13 Jbeta primers. Profiling relied on immunoSEQ multiplex PCR, and the TCRdb table lists in-frame clones only, not all of them. The data hold about 41,000 clones, with 81% observed a single time. Sequences were obtained from PBMCs. Receptor source: a man aged 45-65 years in good health and CMV-seronegative.

The chain has TRBV6-6 and TRBJ2-1; 9 bases are shared with TRBD1. Per the germline V gene, CDR1 is MNHNY and CDR2 is SVGAGI (reference sequence). The V and J ends lost 5 bases and 4 bases, in that order; junction bases with no gene match: 3. The CDR3 consists of 14 residues. CDR3 sequence reads: CASSTGGTYNEQFF. The CDR3 region has the DNA TGTGCCAGCAGTACAGGGGGCACTTACAATGAGCAGTTCTTC.

The chain carries TRBV15 and TRBJ2-3, with 8 bases fitting TRBD2. CDR3 length equals 17 residues. The ends lost 0 bases at V and 4 bases at J; junction bases unmatched: 9. Germline-derived CDR1 and CDR2 are LNHNV and YYDKDF (reference sequence). The CDR3 loop reads CATSRDGASGLADTQYF. CDR3 nucleotides: TGTGCCACCAGCAGAGACGGGGCTAGCGGGTTGGCAGATACGCAGTATTTT.

The chain combines TRBV27 with TRBJ1-5, with 11 positions matching TRBD1. Trimming took 5 bases from V and 4 from J; bases not matched to a gene: 10. Germline V CDR1 and CDR2: MNHEY, SMNVEV (reference sequence). This CDR3 region has 17 residues. The CDR3 DNA reads as TGTGCCAGCAGTCCCGGGACAGGGGGAGTGGGAAATCAGCCCCAGCATTTT. Its protein is CASSPGTGGVGNQPQHF.

The rearrangement links TRBV5-4 to TRBJ1-1; TRBD1 matches 7 bases. In germline, CDR1 is SGHNT, CDR2 YYREEE (reference sequence). Germline trimming cut 6 bases from V and 0 bases from J; bases unmatched to any gene: 11. CDR3 length: 16 residues. CDR3 DNA: TGTGCCAGCAACATGGGGACAGCCGCGATGAACACTGAAGCTTTCTTT. Translating gives CASNMGTAAMNTEAFF.

The chain combines TRBV7-3 with TRBJ1-1; D is possibly TRBD1 (6 bases). CDR1 SGHTA and CDR2 FQGTGA come from the germline V gene. This CDR3 is 13 amino acids long. Trimming removed 2 bases at V and 5 bases at J, with 9 bases between. The CDR3 nucleotides read TGTGCCAGCAGCTTAGTACAGGGAACTGAAGCTTTCTTT. Translation gives CASSLVQGTEAFF. The full variable domain, in which reference TRBV7-3 and TRBJ1-1 provide the parts outside the CDR3, is GAGVSQTPSNKVTEKGKYVELRCDPISGHTALYWYRQSLGQGPEFLIYFQGTGAADDSGLPNDRFFAVRPEGSVSTLKIQRTERGDSAVYLCASSLVQGTEAFFGQGTRLTVV.

The rearrangement links TRBV14 to TRBJ2-1, with 8 bases matching TRBD2. The CDR3 spans 16 residues. J was trimmed by 4 bases and V by 4 bases; bases with no gene match: 9. Germline V CDR1 and CDR2: SGHDN, FVKESK. The CDR3 DNA follows: TGTGCCAGCAGCCCCCCCTTCAGCGGGAGTTACAATGAGCAGTTCTTC. It codes for CASSPPFSGSYNEQFF.

This clone was observed a few times. The V call is TRBV5-8, the J call TRBJ1-2, with D possibly matching TRBD1 (6 bases). Looked up from germline, CDR1 is SGHTS and CDR2 is YDEGEE. V lost 4 bases to trimming and J lost 4 bases, with 17 bases between them. The CDR3 consists of 15 residues. The CDR3 region is CASSRKQGFSYGYTF. CDR3 nucleotide sequence: TGTGCCAGCAGCCGCAAACAGGGTTTTAGCTATGGCTACACCTTC. Filled out from reference TRBV5-8 and TRBJ1-2, the complete variable domain reads EAGVTQSPTHLIKTRGQQATLRCSPISGHTSVYWYQQALGLGLQFLLWYDEGEERNRGNFPPRFSGRQFPNYSSELNVNALELEDSALYLCASSRKQGFSYGYTFGSGTRLTVV.

About this clone itself: One end of the junction varies from germline; a read error may be responsible. Written as DNA, the CDR3 is TGTTCCAGCAGCTTAGTGGCCTCGGGTAGAACAGATACGCAGTATTTT. The encoded protein is CSSSLVASGRTDTQYF. The genes are TRBV7-9 and TRBJ2-3; D gene ambiguous. Germline V lookup: CDR1 SEHNR, CDR2 FQNEAQ (reference sequence). There are 16 residues in the CDR3.

The chain joins TRBV23-1 to TRBJ2-7; perhaps TRBD2 as D (5 bases). TRBV23-1 is an ORF; its function is uncertain. This CDR3 comprises 10 residues. CDR3 loop: CAQVSGNQYF. The CDR3 region has the DNA TGCGCGCAGGTGAGCGGAAATCAGTACTTC.

The chain recombines TRBV4-3 with TRBJ2-7; TRBD2 matches at 8 bases. CDR1 and CDR2 (germline): LGHNA, YSLEER. This CDR3 has 15 residues. V dropped 0 bases and J dropped 4; count of bases not matched to a gene: 5. The CDR3 sequence is CASSQDRAGVYEQYF. DNA of the CDR3: TGCGCCAGCAGCCAAGATCGAGCGGGAGTATACGAGCAGTACTTC.

The chain uses TRBV5-1 and TRBJ1-1; D is possibly TRBD1 (5 bases). Germline V gene sequence: CDR1 SGHRS, CDR2 YFSETQ. There are 14 residues in the CDR3. V lost 6 bases and J 0 bases, leaving 12 bases between the germline ends. The CDR3, as DNA: TGCGCCAGCAAAGACGGAGGGGTGAACACTGAAGCTTTCTTT. It is translated as CASKDGGVNTEAFF.

J is TRBJ1-2 and V is TRBV9; 7 bases fit TRBD1. The CDR3 covers 14 residues. Losses at the gene ends were 3 bases for V and 0 bases for J; bases not matched to a gene: 2. CDR1 SGDLS and CDR2 YYNGEE come from the germline V gene. CDR3 nucleotide sequence: TGTGCCAGCAGCGCCGGGACAGCTAACTATGGCTACACCTTC. Its protein product is CASSAGTANYGYTF.

The genes are TRBV5-6 and TRBJ2-1; D might be TRBD1 (5 bases). The CDR3 length is 15 residues. Trimming left V 1 base short and J 5 bases short, with 13 bases between. CDR1 and CDR2 from the germline V gene are SGHDT and YYEEEE. CDR3 region: CASSLLRQLNNEQFF. Written as DNA, the CDR3 is TGTGCCAGCAGCTTGTTACGACAGCTAAACAATGAGCAGTTCTTC.

The rearrangement joins TRBV14 to TRBJ2-5; TRBD1 agrees at 8 bases. Trimming took 4 bases from V and 2 from J; bases not matched to a gene: 0. Germline V gene sequence: CDR1 SGHDN, CDR2 FVKESK. The CDR3 has 13 amino acids. CDR3 sequence (DNA): TGTGCCAGCAGCCGGGACAGGCAAGAGACCCAGTACTTC. Translated, it gives CASSRDRQETQYF.

This clone was seen only a few times. The rearrangement links TRBV5-1 to TRBJ1-5; TRBD1 might be the D (5 bases). In germline, CDR1 is SGHRS, CDR2 YFSETQ. The germline V and J ends were trimmed by 1 base and 0 bases, with 8 bases remaining between them. The CDR3 is 15 amino acids. In DNA, the CDR3 is TGCGCCAGCAGCTTGTCCGGGGGTAGCAATCAGCCCCAGCATTTT. Translation gives CASSLSGGSNQPQHF. The variable domain in full, with the rest retrieved from reference TRBV5-1 and TRBJ1-5, is KAGVTQTPRYLIKTRGQQVTLSCSPISGHRSVSWYQQTPGQGLQFLFEYFSETQRNKGNFPGRFSGRQFSNSRSEMNVSTLELGDSALYLCASSLSGGSNQPQHFGDGTRLSIL.

The gene calls are TRBV9 and TRBJ2-3; TRBD1 agrees at 7 bases. With 4 bases clipped from V and 0 bases from J, the junction kept 8 bases outside the gene matches. The CDR3 contains 16 residues. The germline V gene has CDR1 SGDLS and CDR2 YYNGEE. CDR3 DNA sequence: TGTGCCAGCAGCCCGGAACCGGGACAGAGCACAGATACGCAGTATTTT. Translating it yields CASSPEPGQSTDTQYF.

The chain employs TRBV28 and TRBJ1-2; TRBD1 matches 8 bases. This CDR3 is 13 amino acids long. J gave up 4 bases and V 11 bases, and 9 bases lay outside the gene matches. Germline V gene data show CDR1 as MDHEN and CDR2 as SYDVKM. CDR3 nucleotides: TGTGCCCTCCGCGGACAGGGAGTCTATGGCTACACCTTC. It encodes CALRGQGVYGYTF.

The V gene is TRBV14, the J gene TRBJ2-5, with 11 bases aligning to TRBD2. The CDR3 covers 16 residues. Per germline, CDR1 SGHDN and CDR2 FVKESK. V was pared by 2 bases and J by 4 bases, with 6 bases of the junction left unmatched. The CDR3 sequence: CASSQLAGGEGETQYF. CDR3 nucleotides: TGTGCCAGCAGCCAACTAGCGGGAGGAGAAGGAGAGACCCAGTACTTC.

The chain uses TRBV30 and TRBJ1-4, with D hard to call. Germline assignment: CDR1 GTSNPN and CDR2 SVGIG (reference sequence). V was pared by 0 bases and J by 7 bases, with 6 bases between. The CDR3 is 12 amino acids. Here the CDR3 reads CAWSVRVEKLFF. The CDR3 nucleotides read TGTGCCTGGAGTGTACGGGTTGAAAAACTGTTTTTT.

The chain employs TRBV11-3 and TRBJ2-5; no clear D gene. The length of the CDR3 is 12 residues. V was pared by 0 bases and J by 5 bases, with 4 bases between. From germline, CDR1 is SGHNT and CDR2 YENEEA. DNA for the CDR3: TGTGCCAGCAGCTTAGACGGGGAGACCCAGTACTTC. This translates into CASSLDGETQYF. The full variable domain, in which reference TRBV11-3 and TRBJ2-5 provide the parts outside the CDR3, is EAGVVQSPRYKIIEKKQPVAFWCNPISGHNTLYWYLQNLGQGPELLIRYENEEAVDDSQLPKDRFSAERLKGVDSTLKIQPAELGDSAVYLCASSLDGETQYFGPGTRLLVL.

Points on this clone: A read error may account for a junction end that differs from germline. Other DNA sequences from this sample encode an identical CDR3 as well. The V call is TRBV4-3, the J call TRBJ2-7, with a weak D call TRBD1 (5 bases). The germline CDR1 and CDR2 sequences are LGHNA and YSLEER. This CDR3 is 14 amino acids long. The CDR3 spells CASSQVRGSYEQYF. CDR3 DNA: TGCGCCAGCAGCCAAGTAAGGGGCTCCTATGAGCAGTACTTC.

The CDR3: CASSYRTGTQYF. The CDR3, as DNA: TGTGCCAGCAGCTATCGCACGGGTACGCAGTATTTT. J is TRBJ2-3 and V is TRBV7-2; D is unresolved. The CDR3 is 12 amino acids. The germline CDR1 and CDR2 sequences are SGHTA and FQGNSA. The V end lost 4 bases, the J end lost 8 bases, and 10 bases lay between the germline ends.

This rearrangement joins TRBV12-5 to TRBJ1-2; D possibly corresponds to TRBD1 (5 bases). The length of the CDR3 is 15 residues. The germline V gene has CDR1 LGHNT and CDR2 FRNRAP. The V end lost 6 bases, the J end lost 8 bases, and 22 bases lay between the germline ends. CDR3 DNA sequence: TGTGCTAGTGGCCCCGAGGGGTCGGGACTAGAAGGCTACACCTTC. Its protein is CASGPEGSGLEGYTF. Together with reference TRBV12-5 and TRBJ1-2, the CDR3 gives the full variable domain: DARVTQTPRHKVTEMGQEVTMRCQPILGHNTVFWYRQTMMQGLELLAYFRNRAPLDDSGMPKDRFSAEMPDATLATLKIQPSEPRDSAVYFCASGPEGSGLEGYTFGSGTRLTVV.

The rearrangement uses TRBV4-1 and TRBJ1-3; D is unresolved. The germline V and J ends were trimmed by 0 bases and 2 bases, with 17 bases remaining between them. There are 18 residues in the CDR3. Germline lookup yields CDR1 MGHRA and CDR2 YSYEKL. The CDR3 coding sequence is TGCGCCAGCAGCCAAGATCCCCCGTCCGAGGTACCTGGAAACACCATATATTTT. Translation: CASSQDPPSEVPGNTIYF.

The genes are TRBV7-2 and TRBJ1-1, with D perhaps TRBD1 (6 bases). Germline CDR1 and CDR2: SGHTA and FQGNSA. The V and J ends lost 1 base and 0 bases respectively, with 9 bases between them. CDR3 length: 15 residues. This CDR3 reads CASSLVGQMNTEAFF. The CDR3 DNA sequence: TGTGCCAGCAGCTTAGTAGGACAGATGAACACTGAAGCTTTCTTT.